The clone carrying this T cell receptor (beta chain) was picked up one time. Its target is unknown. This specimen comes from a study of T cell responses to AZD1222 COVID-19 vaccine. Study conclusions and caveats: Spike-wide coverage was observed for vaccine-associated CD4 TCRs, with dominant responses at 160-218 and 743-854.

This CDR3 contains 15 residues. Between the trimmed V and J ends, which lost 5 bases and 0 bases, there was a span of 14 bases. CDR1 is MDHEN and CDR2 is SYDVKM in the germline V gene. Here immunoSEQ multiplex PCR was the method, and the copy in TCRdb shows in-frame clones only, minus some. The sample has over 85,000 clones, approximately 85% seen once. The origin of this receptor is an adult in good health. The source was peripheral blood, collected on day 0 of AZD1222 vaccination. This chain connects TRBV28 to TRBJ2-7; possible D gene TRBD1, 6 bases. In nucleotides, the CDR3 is TGTGCCAGCAGTCCCGGACAGTCCAGCTCCTACGAGCAGTACTTC. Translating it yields CASSPGQSSSYEQYF.